This entry concerns a single T cell receptor beta chain. Using immunoSEQ multiplex PCR, the repertoire was profiled, and TCRdb retains in-frame clones only, with some absent. This repertoire shows about 62,000 clones, roughly 92% found once; its top ten account for approximately 3.3%. These data belong to a study of T cell changes during pregnancy in multiple sclerosis. Germline CDR1 reads SQVTM; CDR2 reads ANQGSEA. Unmatched junction bases numbered 10, after V lost 1 base and J lost 4 bases. CDR3 size: 16 residues. The chain couples TRBV29-1 to TRBJ1-2; 9 bases map to TRBD1. The specimen was CD8+ T cells from peripheral blood mononuclear cells, collected in the second trimester of pregnancy. This receptor was taken from a female donor with multiple sclerosis, enrolled in a pregnancy study. CDR3 sequence: CSVEGLGGTGTYGYTF. The DNA for the CDR3 is TGCAGCGTTGAAGGGTTAGGTGGGACAGGGACCTATGGCTACACCTTC.